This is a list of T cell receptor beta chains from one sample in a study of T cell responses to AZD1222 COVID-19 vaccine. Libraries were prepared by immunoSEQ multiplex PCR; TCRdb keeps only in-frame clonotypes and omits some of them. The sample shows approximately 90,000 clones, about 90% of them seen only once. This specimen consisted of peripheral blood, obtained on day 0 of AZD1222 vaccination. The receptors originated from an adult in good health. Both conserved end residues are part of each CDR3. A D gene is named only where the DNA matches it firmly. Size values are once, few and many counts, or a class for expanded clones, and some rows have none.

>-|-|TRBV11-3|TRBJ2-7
TGTGCCAGCAGCTTAGGGCTAGGAGCCTCCTACGAGCAGTACTTC
CASSLGLGASYEQYF
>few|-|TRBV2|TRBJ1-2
TGTGCCAGCCAGCAGGAGGCCTGGAGTGGCTACACCTTC
CASQQEAWSGYTF
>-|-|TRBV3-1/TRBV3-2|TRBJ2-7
TGTGCCAGCAGCCAAGGTCCCTACGAGCAGTACTTC
CASSQGPYEQYF
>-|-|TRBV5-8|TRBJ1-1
TGTGCCAGCAGCTTTATGTTGTTGAACACTGAAGCTTTCTTT
CASSFMLLNTEAFF
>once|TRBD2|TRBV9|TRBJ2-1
TGTGCCAGCAGCGAGGGGGGACTAGCGTTAACCTACAATGAGCAGTTCTTC
CASSEGGLALTYNEQFF
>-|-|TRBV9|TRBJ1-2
TGTGCCAGCAGCGTAGAGGACACCCTAGACTATGGCTACACCTTC
CASSVEDTLDYGYTF
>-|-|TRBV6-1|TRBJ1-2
TGTGCCAGCAGTGAATACGGGGGGAACTATGGCTACACCTTC
CASSEYGGNYGYTF
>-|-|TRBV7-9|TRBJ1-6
TGTGCCAGCAGCTTACAGGTTAATTCACCCCTCCACTTT
CASSLQVNSPLHF
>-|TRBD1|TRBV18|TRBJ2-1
TGTGCCAGCTCACCAACGGCCGGGACAGCCTCCTACAATGAGCAGTTCTTC
CASSPTAGTASYNEQFF
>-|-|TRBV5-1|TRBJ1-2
TGCGCCAGCAGCTCGTTGCGAGACTATGGCTACACCTTC
CASSSLRDYGYTF
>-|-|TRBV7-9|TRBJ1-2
TGTGCCAGCAGCTTAAGACAAGGCTACACCTTC
CASSLRQGYTF
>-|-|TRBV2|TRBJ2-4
TGTGCCAGCAGTGAAGCGCAGAAAAACATTCAGTACTTC
CASSEAQKNIQYF
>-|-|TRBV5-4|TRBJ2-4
TGTGCCAGCAGTTACCCTGACGGGAACATTCAGTACTTC
CASSYPDGNIQYF
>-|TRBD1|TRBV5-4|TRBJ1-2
TGTGCCAGCAGCTTGGCAGGACAGGGGTTGGATGGCTACACCTTC
CASSLAGQGLDGYTF
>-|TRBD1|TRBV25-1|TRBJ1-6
TGTGCCAGCAGCGGTGACAGGGATAATTCACCCCTCCACTTT
CASSGDRDNSPLHF
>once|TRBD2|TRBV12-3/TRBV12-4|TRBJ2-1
TGTGCCAGCAGCAGGACTAGCGGGATTGAGCAGTTCTTC
CASSRTSGIEQFF
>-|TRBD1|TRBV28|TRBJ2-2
TGTGCCAGCAGTTCCCTTGGACAGGGCAGGAACACCGGGGAGCTGTTTTTT
CASSSLGQGRNTGELFF
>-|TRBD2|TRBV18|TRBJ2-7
TGTGCCAGCCATAGCGGGAGGGAGTACGAGCAGTACTTC
CASHSGREYEQYF
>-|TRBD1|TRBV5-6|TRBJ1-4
TGTGCCAGCAGCTCTGACAGGGGGCAGGGTGAAAAACTGTTTTTT
CASSSDRGQGEKLFF
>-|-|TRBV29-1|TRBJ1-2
TGCAGCCCTGTCGACAGGAATGGGATCGGCGGCTACACCTTC
CSPVDRNGIGGYTF
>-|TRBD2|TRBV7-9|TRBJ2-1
TGTGCCAGCAGCCGCACTCTGGGACTAGCTGTCAATGAGCAGTTCTTC
CASSRTLGLAVNEQFF
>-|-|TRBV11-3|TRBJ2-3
TGTGCCAGCAGCCCCACAGGAGGATCTAGCACAGATACGCAGTATTTT
CASSPTGGSSTDTQYF
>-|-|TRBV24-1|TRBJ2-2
TGTGCCACCAGGGGGGATCACACCGGGGAGCTGTTTTTT
CATRGDHTGELFF
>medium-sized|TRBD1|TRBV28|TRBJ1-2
TGTGCCAGCAGCTGGGACAGGGCATATGGCTACACCTTC
CASSWDRAYGYTF